This TCR beta chain came from a study of blood T cell repertoires in COVID-19. About the research overall: The United States, Italy and Spain provided the acute and convalescent COVID-19 samples. The cDNA or gDNA used as material had been derived from T cells, B-cell-depleted T cells, or PBMCs.

Source study methods: Amplification from reference gene primers served as the basis for estimated nucleated cell counts. Using immunoSEQ multiplex PCR, the repertoire was profiled, and TCRdb retains in-frame clones only, with some absent. The DNA was the basis for D and trimming; V, J and clone size are from that table. The repertoire holds around 68,000 clones, with around 90% as singletons. The CDR3 is made up of 12 amino acids. V lost 0 bases, J lost 4 bases, and 4 bases lay in between. Per germline, CDR1 SGHKS and CDR2 YYEKEE (reference sequence). This chain links TRBV5-5 with TRBJ1-2; D gene uncertain. Sequenced sample: peripheral blood. The origin of this receptor is a man aged 50 to 60 with active COVID-19. CDR3: CASSLGSYGYTF. In DNA form, the CDR3 reads TGTGCCAGCAGCTTGGGGAGCTATGGCTACACCTTC.